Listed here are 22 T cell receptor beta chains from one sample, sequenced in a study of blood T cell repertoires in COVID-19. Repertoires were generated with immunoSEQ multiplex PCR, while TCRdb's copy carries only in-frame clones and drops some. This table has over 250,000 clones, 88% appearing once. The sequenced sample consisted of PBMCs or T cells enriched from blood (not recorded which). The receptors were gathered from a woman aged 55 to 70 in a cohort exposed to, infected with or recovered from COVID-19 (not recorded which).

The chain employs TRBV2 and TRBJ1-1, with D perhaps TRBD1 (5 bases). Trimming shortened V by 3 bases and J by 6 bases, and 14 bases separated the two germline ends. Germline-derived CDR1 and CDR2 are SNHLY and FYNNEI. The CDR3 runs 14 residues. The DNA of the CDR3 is TGTGCCAGCAGTGAGGGGGGGGGAATCCCTGAAGCTTTCTTT. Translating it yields CASSEGGGIPEAFF.

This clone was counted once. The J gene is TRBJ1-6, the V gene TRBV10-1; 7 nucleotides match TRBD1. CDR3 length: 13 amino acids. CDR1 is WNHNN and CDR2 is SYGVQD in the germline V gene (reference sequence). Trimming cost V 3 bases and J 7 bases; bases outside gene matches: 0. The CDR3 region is CASSDRGNSPLHF. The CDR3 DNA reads TGCGCCAGCAGTGACAGGGGGAATTCACCCCTCCACTTT.

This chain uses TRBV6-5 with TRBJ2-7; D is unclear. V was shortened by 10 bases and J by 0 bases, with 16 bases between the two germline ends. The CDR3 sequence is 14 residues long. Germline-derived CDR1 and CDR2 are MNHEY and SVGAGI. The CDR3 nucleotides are TGTGCCACCCAACAGATAATGAGCTCCTACGAGCAGTACTTC. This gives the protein CATQQIMSSYEQYF.

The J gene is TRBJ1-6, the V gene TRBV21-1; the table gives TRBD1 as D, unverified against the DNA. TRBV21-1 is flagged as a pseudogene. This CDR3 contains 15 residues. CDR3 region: CASSKAGARNSPLHF. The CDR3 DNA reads TGTGCCAGCAGCAAAGCAGGGGCGAGAAATTCACCCCTCCACTTT.

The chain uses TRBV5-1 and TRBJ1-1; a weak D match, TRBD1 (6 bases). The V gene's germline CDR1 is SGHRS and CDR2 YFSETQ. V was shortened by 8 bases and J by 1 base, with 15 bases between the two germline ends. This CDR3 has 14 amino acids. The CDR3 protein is CASAQGIGNTEAFF. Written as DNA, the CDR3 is TGCGCCAGTGCACAGGGTATCGGGAACACTGAAGCTTTCTTT.

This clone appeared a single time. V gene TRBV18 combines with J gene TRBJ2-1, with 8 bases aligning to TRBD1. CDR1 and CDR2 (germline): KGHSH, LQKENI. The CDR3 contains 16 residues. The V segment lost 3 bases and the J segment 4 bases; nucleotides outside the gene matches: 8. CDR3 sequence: CASSPTDREIYNEQFF. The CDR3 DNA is TGTGCCAGCTCACCGACGGACAGGGAGATTTACAATGAGCAGTTCTTC.

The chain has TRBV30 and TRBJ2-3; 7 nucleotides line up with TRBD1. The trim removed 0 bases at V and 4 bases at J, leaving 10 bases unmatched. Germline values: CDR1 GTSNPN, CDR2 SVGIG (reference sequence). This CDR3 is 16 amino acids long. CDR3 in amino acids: CAWSVELWQGADTQYF. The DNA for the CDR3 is TGTGCCTGGAGTGTTGAGTTGTGGCAGGGGGCAGATACGCAGTATTTT.

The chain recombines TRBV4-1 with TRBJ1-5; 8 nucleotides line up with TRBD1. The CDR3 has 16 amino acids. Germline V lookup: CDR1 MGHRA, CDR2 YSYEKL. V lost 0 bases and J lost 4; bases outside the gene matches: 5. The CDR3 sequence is CASSQDRGTGNQPQHF. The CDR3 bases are TGCGCCAGCAGCCAAGATCGGGGGACAGGTAATCAGCCCCAGCATTTT.

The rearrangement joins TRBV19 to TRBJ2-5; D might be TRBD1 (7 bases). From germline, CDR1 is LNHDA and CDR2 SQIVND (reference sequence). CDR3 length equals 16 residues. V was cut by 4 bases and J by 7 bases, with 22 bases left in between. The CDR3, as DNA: TGTGCCAGTAGTACTCAGGAGGGGGCCTCCTGGGGGACCCAGTACTTC. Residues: CASSTQEGASWGTQYF.

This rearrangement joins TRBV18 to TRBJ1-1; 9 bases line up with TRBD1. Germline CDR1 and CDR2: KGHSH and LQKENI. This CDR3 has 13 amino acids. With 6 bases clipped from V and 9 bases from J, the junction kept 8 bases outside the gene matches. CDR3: CASSQDRGGQAFF. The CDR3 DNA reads TGTGCCAGCTCCCAGGACAGGGGAGGACAAGCTTTCTTT.

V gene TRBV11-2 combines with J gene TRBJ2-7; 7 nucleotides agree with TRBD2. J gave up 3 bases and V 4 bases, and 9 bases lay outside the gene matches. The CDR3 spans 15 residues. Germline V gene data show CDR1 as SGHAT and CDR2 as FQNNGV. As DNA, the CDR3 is TGTGCCAGCAGCTCCCTAGCGGTTCGGGTCTACGAGCAGTACTTC. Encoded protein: CASSSLAVRVYEQYF.

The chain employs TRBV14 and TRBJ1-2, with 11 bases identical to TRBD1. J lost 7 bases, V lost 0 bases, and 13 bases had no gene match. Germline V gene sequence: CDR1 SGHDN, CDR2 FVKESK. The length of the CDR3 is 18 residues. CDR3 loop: CASSQDLGTGGKGAGYTF. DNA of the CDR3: TGTGCCAGCAGCCAAGATCTCGGGACAGGGGGGAAAGGAGCTGGCTACACCTTC.

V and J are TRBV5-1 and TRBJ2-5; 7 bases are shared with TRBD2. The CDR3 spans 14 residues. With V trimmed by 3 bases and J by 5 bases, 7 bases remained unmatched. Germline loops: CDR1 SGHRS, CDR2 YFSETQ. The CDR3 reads CASSYGTNMETQYF. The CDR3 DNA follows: TGCGCCAGCAGCTACGGGACTAACATGGAGACCCAGTACTTC.

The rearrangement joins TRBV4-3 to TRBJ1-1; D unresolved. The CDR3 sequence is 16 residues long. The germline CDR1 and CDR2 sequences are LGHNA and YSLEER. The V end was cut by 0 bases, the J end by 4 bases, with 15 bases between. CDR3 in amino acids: CASSQDHGRRSTEAFF. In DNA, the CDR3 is TGCGCCAGCAGCCAAGATCATGGACGGAGGAGCACTGAAGCTTTCTTT.

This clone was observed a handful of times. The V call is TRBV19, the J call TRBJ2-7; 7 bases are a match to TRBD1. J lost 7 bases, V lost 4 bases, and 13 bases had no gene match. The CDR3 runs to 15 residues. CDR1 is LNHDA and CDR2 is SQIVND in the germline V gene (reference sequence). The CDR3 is CASSTPPGQRREQYF. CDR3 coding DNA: TGTGCCAGTAGTACACCCCCGGGACAGAGGAGGGAGCAGTACTTC.

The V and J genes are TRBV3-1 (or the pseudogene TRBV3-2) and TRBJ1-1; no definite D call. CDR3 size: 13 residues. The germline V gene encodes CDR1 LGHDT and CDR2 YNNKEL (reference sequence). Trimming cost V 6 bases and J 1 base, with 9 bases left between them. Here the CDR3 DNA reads TGTGCCAGCAGAGGCGACAAGAACACTGAAGCTTTCTTT. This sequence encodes CASRGDKNTEAFF.

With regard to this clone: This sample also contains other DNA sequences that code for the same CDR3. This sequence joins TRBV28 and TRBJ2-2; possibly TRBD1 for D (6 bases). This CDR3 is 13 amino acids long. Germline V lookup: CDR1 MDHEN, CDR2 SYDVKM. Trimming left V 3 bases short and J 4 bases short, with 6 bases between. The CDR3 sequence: CASSFRGTGELFF. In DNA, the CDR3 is TGTGCCAGCAGTTTCAGGGGCACCGGGGAGCTGTTTTTT.

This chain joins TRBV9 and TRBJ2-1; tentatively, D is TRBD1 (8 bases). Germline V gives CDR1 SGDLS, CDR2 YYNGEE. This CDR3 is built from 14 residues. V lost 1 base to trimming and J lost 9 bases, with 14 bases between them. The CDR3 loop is CASSVRTGRGEQFF. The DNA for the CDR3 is TGTGCCAGCAGCGTAAGGACAGGGAGGGGTGAGCAGTTCTTC.

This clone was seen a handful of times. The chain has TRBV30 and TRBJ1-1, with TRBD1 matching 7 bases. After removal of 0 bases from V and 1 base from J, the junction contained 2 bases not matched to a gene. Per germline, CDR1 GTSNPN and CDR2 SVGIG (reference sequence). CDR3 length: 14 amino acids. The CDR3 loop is CAWSVTGANTEAFF. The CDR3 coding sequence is TGTGCCTGGAGTGTAACAGGGGCGAACACTGAAGCTTTCTTT. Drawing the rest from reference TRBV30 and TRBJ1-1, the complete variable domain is SQTIHQWPATLVQPVGSPLSLECTVEGTSNPNLYWYRQAAGRGLQLLFYSVGIGQISSEVPQNLSASRPQDRQFILSSKKLLLSDSGFYLCAWSVTGANTEAFFGQGTRLTVV.

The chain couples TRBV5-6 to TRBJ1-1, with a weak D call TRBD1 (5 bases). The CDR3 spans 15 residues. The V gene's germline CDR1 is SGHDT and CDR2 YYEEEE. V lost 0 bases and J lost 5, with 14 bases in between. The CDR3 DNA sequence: TGTGCCAGCAGCTTGGCCAACGGGGGGAGGACTGAAGCTTTCTTT. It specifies CASSLANGGRTEAFF.

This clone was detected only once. CDR3 amino acids: CATSGGTDSNQPQHF. CDR3 coding DNA: TGTGCCACCAGCGGCGGGACGGATAGCAATCAGCCCCAGCATTTT. The V and J genes are TRBV15 and TRBJ1-5, with D perhaps matching TRBD1 (5 bases). Looked up from germline, CDR1 is LNHNV and CDR2 is YYDKDF (reference sequence). The CDR3 covers 15 residues. V dropped 5 bases and J dropped 0 bases, with 11 bases sitting between them.

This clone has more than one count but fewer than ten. CDR3 in amino acids: CASSSRIRETQYF. In nucleotides, the CDR3 is TGTGCCAGCAGTTCGAGGATTCGGGAGACCCAGTACTTC. This sequence joins TRBV6-5 and TRBJ2-5; no clear D gene. Trimming removed 4 bases at V and 5 bases at J, with 11 bases between. The CDR3 extends over 13 amino acids. Per the germline V gene, CDR1 is MNHEY and CDR2 is SVGAGI.